This T cell receptor (beta chain) was captured by sequencing in a study of vaccination and CD4 T cells after COVID-19. For this clonotype: The target antigen is unknown.

CD4+ T cells that had been cultured provided DNA sequenced with the Oncomine TCR Beta short-read assay. TCRdb ran MiXCR on the PCR reads and lists one entry per CDR3 protein. This sample has about 20,000 distinct CDR3 sequences, with approximately 44% found just once. Sample treatment: approximately nine-day PBMC culture with coronavirus spike peptide pools or control peptides (ViraFEST assay). Between the trimmed V and J ends, which lost 5 bases and 5 bases, there was a span of 15 bases. There are 15 residues in the CDR3. The germline CDR1 and CDR2 sequences are MNHEY and SMNVEV (reference sequence).

This clonotype was sampled from a human donor who had recovered from COVID-19. The material sequenced was CD4+ T cells from blood, cultured in vitro, taken after SARS-CoV-2 vaccination. J is TRBJ1-4 and V is TRBV27, with D uncertain. CDR3 protein: CASSPSRFRNEKLFF. Here the CDR3 DNA reads TGTGCCAGCAGTCCCTCAAGGTTTCGGAATGAAAAACTGTTTTTT.